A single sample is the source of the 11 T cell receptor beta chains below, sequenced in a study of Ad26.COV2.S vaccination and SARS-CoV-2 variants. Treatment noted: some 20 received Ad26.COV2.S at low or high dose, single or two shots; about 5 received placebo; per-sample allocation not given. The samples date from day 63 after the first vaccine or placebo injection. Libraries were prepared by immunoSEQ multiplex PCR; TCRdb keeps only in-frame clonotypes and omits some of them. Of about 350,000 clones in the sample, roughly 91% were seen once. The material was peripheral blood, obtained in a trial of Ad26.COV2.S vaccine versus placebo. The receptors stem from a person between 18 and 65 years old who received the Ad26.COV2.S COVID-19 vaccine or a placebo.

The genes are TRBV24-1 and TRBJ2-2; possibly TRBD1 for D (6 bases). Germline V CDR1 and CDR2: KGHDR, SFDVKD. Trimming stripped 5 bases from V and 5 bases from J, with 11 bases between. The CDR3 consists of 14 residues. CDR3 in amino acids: CATSVQGRTGELFF. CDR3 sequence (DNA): TGTGCCACCAGTGTGCAGGGGCGGACCGGGGAGCTGTTTTTT.

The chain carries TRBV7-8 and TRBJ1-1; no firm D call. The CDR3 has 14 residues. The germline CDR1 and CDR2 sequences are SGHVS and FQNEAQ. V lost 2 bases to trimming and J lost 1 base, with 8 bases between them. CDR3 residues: CASSLRRRNTEAFF. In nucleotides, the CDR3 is TGTGCCAGCAGCTTACGACGGCGGAACACTGAAGCTTTCTTT.

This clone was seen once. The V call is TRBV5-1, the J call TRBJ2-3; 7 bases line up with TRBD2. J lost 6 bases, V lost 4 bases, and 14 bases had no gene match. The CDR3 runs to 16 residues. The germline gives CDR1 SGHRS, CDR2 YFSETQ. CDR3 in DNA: TGCGCCAGCAGCCCGGATGGGGAGGGGACCTGGGATACGCAGTATTTT. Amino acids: CASSPDGEGTWDTQYF.

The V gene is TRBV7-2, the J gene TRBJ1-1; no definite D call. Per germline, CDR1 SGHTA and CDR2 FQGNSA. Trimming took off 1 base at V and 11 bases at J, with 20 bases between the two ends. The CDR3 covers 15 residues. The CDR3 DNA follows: TGTGCCAGCAGCTTAGTACCAGGACTGGAAGTGGGGGCTTTCTTT. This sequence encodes CASSLVPGLEVGAFF.

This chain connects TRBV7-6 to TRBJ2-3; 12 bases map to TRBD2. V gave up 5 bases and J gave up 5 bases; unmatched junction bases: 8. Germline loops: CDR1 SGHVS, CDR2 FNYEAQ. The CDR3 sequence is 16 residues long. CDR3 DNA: TGTGCCAGCAGCCGACCTAGCGGGGGGGCCGAAGATACGCAGTATTTT. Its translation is CASSRPSGGAEDTQYF.

CDR3 DNA sequence: TGTGCCAGCAGCCAACCGAGCGGGGTCGAGCAGTACTTC. It translates to CASSQPSGVEQYF. V usage is TRBV14 and J usage is TRBJ2-7; 7 bases agree with TRBD2. Germline CDR1 and CDR2: SGHDN and FVKESK. Trimming at V came to 2 bases and at J to 6 bases, leaving 4 bases not matched to a gene. This CDR3 is built from 13 residues.

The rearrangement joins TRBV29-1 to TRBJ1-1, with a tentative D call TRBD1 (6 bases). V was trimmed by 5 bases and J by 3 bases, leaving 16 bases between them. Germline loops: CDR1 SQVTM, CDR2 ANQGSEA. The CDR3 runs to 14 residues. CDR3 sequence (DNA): TGCAGCGTTTCGAGGGGCAGGGGTGACACTGAAGCTTTCTTT. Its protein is CSVSRGRGDTEAFF.

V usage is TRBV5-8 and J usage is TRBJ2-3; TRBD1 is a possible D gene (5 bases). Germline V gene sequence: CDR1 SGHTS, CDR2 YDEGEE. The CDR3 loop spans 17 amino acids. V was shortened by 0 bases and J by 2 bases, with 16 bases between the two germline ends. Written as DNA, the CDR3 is TGTGCCAGCAGCTTGGGGCTAGGGGCGGAGATCACAGATACGCAGTATTTT. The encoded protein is CASSLGLGAEITDTQYF.

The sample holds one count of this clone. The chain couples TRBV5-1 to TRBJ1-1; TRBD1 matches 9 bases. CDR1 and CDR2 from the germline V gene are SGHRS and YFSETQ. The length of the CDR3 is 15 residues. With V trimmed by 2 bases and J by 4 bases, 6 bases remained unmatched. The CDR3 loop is CASSFRQGVGTEAFF. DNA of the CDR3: TGCGCCAGCAGCTTCCGACAGGGGGTGGGCACTGAAGCTTTCTTT.

The CDR3 spells CASSLGRRTGECTF. CDR3 nucleotide sequence: TGTGCCAGCAGCTTAGGGCGGCGGACAGGCGAATGCACCTTC. The chain is built from TRBV11-3 and TRBJ1-2; 7 nucleotides agree with TRBD1. Unmatched junction bases numbered 12, after V lost 1 base and J lost 13 bases. Germline assignment: CDR1 SGHNT and CDR2 YENEEA. The CDR3 has 14 amino acids.

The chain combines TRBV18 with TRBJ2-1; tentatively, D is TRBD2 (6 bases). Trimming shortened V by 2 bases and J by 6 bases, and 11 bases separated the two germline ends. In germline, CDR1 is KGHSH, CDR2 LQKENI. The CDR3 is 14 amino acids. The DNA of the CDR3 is TGTGCCAGCTCACCATGGGAGGCCGGCAATGAGCAGTTCTTC. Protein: CASSPWEAGNEQFF.